The 18 T cell receptor delta chains given below trace back to one sample, sequenced in a study of delta chains in infants with herpesvirus infections. Reverse transcription of PBMC RNA used primers specific for the gamma and delta chains. TCRdb ran CATT on the RT-PCR reads. The profile shows fewer than 500 delta-chain clones, 15% to 20% of them singletons. The material was peripheral blood, obtained at time point 1 of longitudinal follow-up. These receptors all stem from a human donor who was a Ugandan infant, either HIV-exposed or HIV-unexposed (not recorded which).

This clone was picked up a small number of times. A read error is the likely source, as a far larger clone sits one nucleotide away. This sample includes further DNA sequences coding for the same CDR3. The rearrangement uses TRDV2 and TRDJ3; the match to TRDD3 covers 12 bases. The CDR3 loop spans 19 amino acids. Germline V gene lookup returns CDR1 GEAIGNYY and CDR2 EKD. CDR3 nucleotide sequence: TGTGCCTGTGACACCGCTGGGGGATACGCGAGATGGGACACCAGACAGATGTTTTTC. Protein product: CACDTAGGYARWDTRQMFF.

Judged by abundance, this clone is large. This sequence joins TRAV38-2/DV8 and TRDJ1; a weak D match, TRDD3 (6 bases). There are 19 residues in the CDR3. The V gene's germline CDR1 is TSESDYY and CDR2 QEAYKQQN. V was pared by 1 base and J by 0 bases, with 22 bases between. CDR3 amino acids: CAYRSTLSGDPSYTDKLIF. In nucleotides, the CDR3 is TGTGCTTATAGGAGCACTCTCTCTGGGGATCCCTCGTACACCGATAAACTCATCTTT.

By proportion, this clone is large. This chain joins TRDV2 and TRDJ3; 10 nucleotides line up with TRDD3. The CDR3 is made up of 19 amino acids. V gave up 1 base and J gave up 0 bases; unmatched junction bases: 5. CDR1 and CDR2 from the germline V gene are GEAIGNYY and EKD. The CDR3 loop reads CACDTGGYLSSWDTRQMFF. CDR3 DNA sequence: TGTGCCTGTGACACTGGGGGATACTTGAGCTCCTGGGACACCCGACAGATGTTTTTC.

This clone is deemed large. The rearrangement links TRDV1 to TRDJ1; TRDD3 matches at 13 bases. The CDR3 is made up of 29 amino acids. Germline values: CDR1 TSWWSYY, CDR2 QGS. V lost 2 bases, J lost 2 bases, and 41 bases stayed unmatched. CDR3 protein: CALGEFFGLPSYAQERPYWGIRETDKLIF. The DNA for the CDR3 is TGTGCTCTTGGGGAATTTTTCGGCCTTCCTTCTTACGCCCAAGAAAGGCCTTACTGGGGGATACGCGAGACCGATAAACTCATCTTT.

As regards this clone: Only one base separates this from a far larger clonotype, so it likely reflects a read error. The V and J genes are TRDV1 and TRDJ1, with unresolved D. Germline V gene sequence: CDR1 TSWWSYY, CDR2 QGS. The CDR3 is 18 residues long. The CDR3 DNA is TGTGCTCTTGGGGTCATCATGAGTTGGAGGATGTACACCGAGAAACTCATCTTT. As protein: CALGVIMSWRMYTEKLIF.

This clone is classed as large (0.1 to 1%). The V call is TRDV1, the J call TRDJ1; 8 bases are a match to TRDD3. The CDR3 spans 22 residues. Trimming at V came to 5 bases and at J to 0 bases, leaving 26 bases not matched to a gene. Germline lookup yields CDR1 TSWWSYY and CDR2 QGS. In nucleotides, the CDR3 is TGTGCTCTTGGGCGTAGCCGTGGGATGGTGGAGGGGATACTCTCGTACACCGATAAACTCATCTTT. Protein product: CALGRSRGMVEGILSYTDKLIF.

With respect to this clone: It differs at one base from a far larger clone, so likely a read error. The J gene is TRDJ1, the V gene TRDV2; 9 bases are shared with TRDD3. Since TCRdb gives no J gene, matching the DNA to germline was used here to assign it. CDR1 and CDR2 from the germline V gene are GEAIGNYY and EKD. The CDR3 consists of 23 residues. The V segment lost 2 bases and the J segment 6 bases; nucleotides outside the gene matches: 33. CDR3 DNA sequence: TGTGCCTGTGACAGCTTACACCTGGGTACACCTAACACTACTGGGGGAACTGCCAATAAACTCATCTTT. Translation gives CACDSLHLGTPNTTGGTANKLIF.

For this clone: This likely reflects a read error, since a far larger clone is one base away. The DNA is left out, because the CDR3 cannot be placed on it with certainty; the CDR3 is given as TCRdb lists it. The V gene was identified as TRAV29/DV5, while no J gene was called; the table's D call, TRDD2, was not checked against the DNA. Ends included, the CDR3 has 20 residues. The V gene's germline CDR1 is NSMFDY and CDR2 ISSIKDK. CDR3 sequence: CSVLLCNTPHPTSYTDKLIF.

For this clone: A far larger clone is one base from this, pointing to a likely read error. Other DNA sequences from this sample encode an identical CDR3 as well. The chain carries TRDV2 and TRDJ3, with 12 bases lining up with TRDD3. Germline loops: CDR1 GEAIGNYY, CDR2 EKD. The CDR3 consists of 19 residues. The DNA for the CDR3 is TGTGCCTGTGACACCGCTGGGGGATACGCGAGATGGGACACCCGGCAGATGTTTTTC. It is translated as CACDTAGGYARWDTRQMFF.

This clone was recorded a few times. A far bigger clonotype differs at one base, so this is likely a read error. The J gene is TRDJ1, the V gene TRDV1; 13 nucleotides agree with TRDD3. There are 24 residues in the CDR3. The germline CDR1 and CDR2 sequences are TSWWSYY and QGS. As DNA, the CDR3 is TGTGCTCTTGGGGAACTAGTGATCCTATCCTACGGGGACTGGGGGATACGCGGGGGCGATAGACTCATCTTT. It is translated as CALGELVILSYGDWGIRGGDRLIF.

This clone was detected only a few times. This sequence is one base from a far larger clone and is likely a read error. This specimen includes other DNA sequences encoding the same CDR3. The gene calls are TRDV1 and TRDJ1; D is perhaps TRDD3 (5 bases). Germline-derived CDR1 and CDR2 are TSWWSYY and QGS. This CDR3 region has 19 residues. V lost 5 bases and J 0 bases, leaving 25 bases between the germline ends. The CDR3 here is CALGSELGPWGRYTDKLIF. The CDR3 DNA follows: TGTGCTCTTGGGTCGGAGTTGGGTCCGTGGGGTAGGTACACCGATAAACTCATCTTT.

As regards this clone: A read error likely explains this, since a far larger clone differs by one base. The chain carries TRDV2 and TRDJ2; 8 bases line up with TRDD3. Germline trimming cut 3 bases from V and 3 bases from J; bases unmatched to any gene: 11. The CDR3 consists of 17 residues. The germline V gene encodes CDR1 GEAIGNYY and CDR2 EKD. The CDR3 sequence: CACDAVDRDTMTAQLFF. The CDR3 coding sequence is TGTGCCTGTGACGCCGTGGACAGGGATACGATGACAGCACAACTCTTCTTT.

Comment on this clone: A far larger clone is one base from this, pointing to a likely read error. V gene TRDV2 combines with J gene TRDJ3, with 11 bases matching TRDD3. The J gene was not available in TCRdb and was assigned here by matching the DNA to germline segments. The CDR3 loop spans 17 amino acids. V lost 0 bases to trimming and J lost 3 bases; unmatched junction nucleotides: 0. Germline V lookup: CDR1 GEAIGNYY, CDR2 EKD. The CDR3 protein is CACDTTGGYWDTRQMFF. As DNA, the CDR3 is TGTGCCTGTGACACCACTGGGGGATACTGGGACACCCGACAGATGTTTTTC.

By proportion, this clone is large. The chain employs TRDV2 and TRDJ3; D may be TRDD3 (6 bases). The CDR3 length is 19 residues. V was shortened by 0 bases and J by 0 bases, with 14 bases between the two germline ends. Germline V gene sequence: CDR1 GEAIGNYY, CDR2 EKD. The CDR3 coding sequence is TGTGCCTGTGACACCGCTGATGGGGGTCTCTCCTGGGACACCCGACAGATGTTTTTC. This encodes CACDTADGGLSWDTRQMFF.

In its sample, this clone is large. The same CDR3 also results from other DNA sequences found in this sample. V usage is TRDV2 and J usage is TRDJ3; D perhaps matches TRDD3 (5 bases). Germline assignment: CDR1 GEAIGNYY and CDR2 EKD. Trimming pared 0 bases from V and 0 bases from J, leaving 14 bases between. The CDR3 contains 19 residues. The CDR3 protein is CACDTAGASSSWDTRQMFF. DNA of the CDR3: TGTGCCTGTGACACCGCGGGGGCCTCGAGCTCCTGGGACACCCGACAGATGTTTTTC.

Notes on this clone: A far bigger clonotype differs at one base, so this is likely a read error. The chain joins TRDV1 to TRDJ1; 9 bases map to TRDD2. The CDR3 is 22 residues long. Trimming took 4 bases from V and 1 from J; bases not matched to a gene: 25. The germline gives CDR1 TSWWSYY, CDR2 QGS. The CDR3 region is CALGAKPPSYRRLGKLTDKLIF. Here the CDR3 DNA reads TGTGCTCTTGGGGCAAAACCCCCTTCCTACAGGCGACTGGGGAAACTCACCGATAAACTCATCTTT.

This clone was seen a few times. A far bigger clonotype differs at one base, so this is likely a read error. J is TRDJ1 and V is TRDV2, with TRDD3 matching 13 bases. Because TCRdb records no J gene, it was assigned here through a match of the DNA to germline. Germline V gene sequence: CDR1 GEAIGNYY, CDR2 EKD. The junction had 9 bases not matched to a gene; V was cut back by 1 base and J by 2 bases. This CDR3 comprises 18 residues. This CDR3 reads CACDTTGGYGTATDKLIF. As DNA, the CDR3 is TGTGCCTGTGACACTACTGGGGGATACGGGACGGCAACCGATAAACTCATCTTT.

This clone is hyperexpanded within its sample. The DNA is omitted, as the CDR3 cannot be located on it reliably, and the CDR3 follows TCRdb's listing. The sample carries other DNA sequences with the same CDR3. The genes are TRAV29/DV5 and TRDJ1; the DNA was not compared with TRDD2, the D call given in the table. A total of 20 residues make up the CDR3, ends included. Germline V gene lookup returns CDR1 NSMFDY and CDR2 ISSIKDK. CDR3 in amino acids: CSVLLCSTPHPTSYTDKLIF.